This T cell receptor (beta chain) was sequenced in a study of T-cell memory formation after mild COVID-19. As regards this clonotype: Its antigen is currently unknown.

MiXCR, run by TCRdb on the 5' RACE reads, gives a single entry per CDR3 protein. The data hold roughly 550,000 distinct CDR3 sequences, with 20% observed a single time. Trimming removed 7 bases from V and 0 bases from J, with 13 bases in between. Germline V gives CDR1 SGHTA, CDR2 FQGNSA. CDR3 length: 15 amino acids. Study outcomes and limitations: CD4/CD8 balance characterized clones contracting day 15 to 85, and CD4+ skew characterized later expanders.

V and J are TRBV7-2 and TRBJ1-5; D not certain. The sequence was collected from an adult woman who had mild COVID-19 (a few samples of this study predate the infection). Cell type and time point are not known. What was sequenced was PBMCs or a T cell subset sorted from them (not recorded which). The CDR3 loop is CASTQGSASNQPQHF. The CDR3 DNA reads as TGTGCCAGCACCCAAGGGAGCGCTAGCAATCAGCCCCAGCATTTT. Looking up the rest from reference TRBV7-2 and TRBJ1-5 gives the full variable domain: GAGVSQSPSNKVTEKGKDVELRCDPISGHTALYWYRQSLGQGLEFLIYFQGNSAPDKSGLPSDRFSAERTGGSVSTLTIQRTQQEDSAVYLCASTQGSASNQPQHFGDGTRLSIL.